The 20 T cell receptor beta chains in this list originate from one sample, sequenced in a study of pediatric ulcerative colitis. This table comes from immunoSEQ multiplex PCR, and its TCRdb copy is limited to in-frame clones, with some not included. The sample shows some 10,000 clones, 75% to 90% of them seen only once. Sequencing used blood. The receptor source for this set is a girl under 18 with moderate ulcerative colitis.

The rearrangement uses TRBV11-3 and TRBJ2-1; the D gene is possibly TRBD2 (5 bases). V lost 0 bases to trimming and J lost 9 bases, with 9 bases between them. The CDR3 covers 13 residues. The germline V gene encodes CDR1 SGHNT and CDR2 YENEEA. CDR3 amino acids: CASSLDPAGEQFF. The CDR3 bases are TGTGCCAGCAGCTTAGATCCGGCGGGTGAGCAGTTCTTC.

The chain employs TRBV6-5 and TRBJ2-2; no clear D. The CDR3 has 13 residues. V lost 5 bases and J 1 base, leaving 5 bases between the germline ends. Germline values: CDR1 MNHEY, CDR2 SVGAGI. CDR3 nucleotide sequence: TGTGCCAGCAGTCTACAGAACACCGGGGAGCTGTTTTTT. It translates to CASSLQNTGELFF.

This chain connects TRBV7-6 to TRBJ2-1; 13 nucleotides line up with TRBD2. The CDR3 length is 16 residues. Germline V gene data show CDR1 as SGHVS and CDR2 as FNYEAQ. The junction had 10 bases not matched to a gene; V was cut back by 6 bases and J by 8 bases. CDR3 DNA sequence: TGTGCCAGCAGACTAGCGGGGGGGCCCGGAGGTGATGAGCAGTTCTTC. Protein product: CASRLAGGPGGDEQFF.

This clone has just one count. This chain connects TRBV7-8 to TRBJ1-1; no reliable D call. Trimming removed 2 bases from V and 1 base from J, with 14 bases in between. CDR1 is SGHVS, CDR2 FQNEAQ, per germline. The CDR3 length is 16 residues. The CDR3 reads CASSLFRNTRNTEAFF. The CDR3 DNA reads TGTGCCAGCAGCTTATTCAGGAACACCAGGAACACTGAAGCTTTCTTT. The full variable domain, with the rest looked up from reference TRBV7-8 and TRBJ1-1, is GAGVSQSPRYKVAKRGQDVALRCDPISGHVSLFWYQQALGQGPEFLTYFQNEAQLDKSGLPSDRFFAERPEGSVSTLKIQRTQQEDSAVYLCASSLFRNTRNTEAFFGQGTRLTVV.

J is TRBJ2-1 and V is TRBV5-1; D is undetermined. This CDR3 is 11 amino acids long. CDR1 is SGHRS, CDR2 YFSETQ, per germline. Trimming cost V 2 bases and J 5 bases, with 2 bases left between them. CDR3 bases: TGCGCCAGCAGCTTAGACAATGAGCAGTTCTTC. It codes for CASSLDNEQFF.

This clone has more than one count but fewer than ten. V and J are TRBV27 and TRBJ2-7; D perhaps matches TRBD1 (6 bases). Trimming pared 8 bases from V and 4 bases from J, leaving 6 bases between. From germline, CDR1 is MNHEY and CDR2 SMNVEV (reference sequence). There are 10 residues in the CDR3. The CDR3 protein is CASGQYEQYF. CDR3 nucleotides: TGTGCCAGCGGACAGTACGAGCAGTACTTC.

A single count supports this clone. V gene TRBV10-3 combines with J gene TRBJ2-1; 9 nucleotides match TRBD2. The CDR3 spans 14 residues. The germline gives CDR1 ENHRY, CDR2 SYGVKD. Trimming removed 7 bases from V and 13 bases from J; junction bases left unmatched: 14. The CDR3 DNA follows: TGTGCCATCACGGGGTCCATTAGCGGGGGTCCTCAGTTCTTC. Translating it yields CAITGSISGGPQFF.

J is TRBJ1-1 and V is TRBV6-5, with 7 bases that match TRBD1. CDR1 and CDR2 (germline): MNHEY, SVGAGI. Germline trimming cut 0 bases from V and 4 bases from J; bases unmatched to any gene: 5. The CDR3 spans 15 residues. The CDR3 here is CASSYSPTGITEAFF. As DNA, the CDR3 is TGTGCCAGCAGTTACTCACCGACAGGGATCACTGAAGCTTTCTTT.

The chain couples TRBV7-6 to TRBJ2-3, with TRBD1 as a possible D gene (5 bases). The V and J ends lost 1 base and 6 bases respectively, with 8 bases between them. Germline CDR1 reads SGHVS; CDR2 reads FNYEAQ. This CDR3 is 13 amino acids long. CDR3 in DNA: TGTGCCAGCAGCTTAGGCAGGGCCGATACGCAGTATTTT. Amino acid sequence: CASSLGRADTQYF.

This CDR3 reads CATAIGRGNSPLHF. The CDR3 nucleotides are TGTGCCACCGCGATTGGTCGGGGGAACTCACCCCTCCACTTT. The rearrangement joins TRBV28 to TRBJ1-6, with TRBD1 as a possible D gene (5 bases). Trimming left V 10 bases short and J 10 bases short, with 20 bases between. From germline, CDR1 is MDHEN and CDR2 SYDVKM. The CDR3 is 14 residues long. The full variable domain, completed using reference TRBV28 and TRBJ1-6, is DVKVTQSSRYLVKRTGEKVFLECVQDMDHENMFWYRQDPGLGLRLIYFSYDVKMKEKGDIPEGYSVSREKKERFSLILESASTNQTSMYLCATAIGRGNSPLHFGNGTRLTVT.

This chain uses TRBV2 with TRBJ1-5, with 7 bases identical to TRBD1. The junction had 5 bases not matched to a gene; V was cut back by 5 bases and J by 1 base. This CDR3 comprises 15 residues. Germline values: CDR1 SNHLY, CDR2 FYNNEI. The CDR3 sequence: CASSQDRNSNQPQHF. CDR3 DNA: TGTGCCAGCAGTCAGGACAGGAACAGCAATCAGCCCCAGCATTTT.

The chain carries TRBV10-3 and TRBJ2-3; 7 nucleotides agree with TRBD2. Unmatched junction bases numbered 9, after V lost 3 bases and J lost 6 bases. This CDR3 contains 15 residues. Germline CDR1 and CDR2: ENHRY and SYGVKD. The CDR3 sequence is CAISEFRGEGDTQYF. In DNA form, the CDR3 reads TGTGCCATCAGTGAATTTCGTGGGGAGGGGGATACGCAGTATTTT.

The rearrangement links TRBV5-1 to TRBJ2-7; TRBD2 aligns across 15 bases. The CDR3 is 15 amino acids. CDR1 is SGHRS and CDR2 is YFSETQ in the germline V gene. V gave up 4 bases and J gave up 7 bases; unmatched junction bases: 6. The CDR3 here is CASSLRTSGRGEQYF. CDR3 coding DNA: TGCGCCAGCAGCCTCCGGACTAGCGGGAGGGGAGAGCAGTACTTC. Full variable domain (remainder filled in from reference TRBV5-1 and TRBJ2-7): KAGVTQTPRYLIKTRGQQVTLSCSPISGHRSVSWYQQTPGQGLQFLFEYFSETQRNKGNFPGRFSGRQFSNSRSEMNVSTLELGDSALYLCASSLRTSGRGEQYFGPGTRLTVT.

The gene calls are TRBV23-1 and TRBJ1-4, with D perhaps matching TRBD1 (5 bases). TRBV23-1 is placed among ORFs of uncertain function. CDR3 length equals 16 residues. Trimming took off 3 bases at V and 4 bases at J, with 15 bases between the two ends. The CDR3 sequence is CASSQSVGTLNEKLFF. In nucleotides, the CDR3 is TGCGCCAGCAGTCAGTCGGTGGGGACGCTTAATGAAAAACTGTTTTTT.

This chain uses TRBV29-1 with TRBJ2-2, with D maybe TRBD2 (7 bases). The ends were cut back, 4 bases at V and 8 bases at J, with 11 bases in the middle. The germline CDR1 and CDR2 sequences are SQVTM and ANQGSEA. This CDR3 has 12 amino acids. In DNA, the CDR3 is TGCAGCGTTGTAGGGGGGGAAGGGGAGCTGTTTTTT. Protein sequence: CSVVGGEGELFF.

The chain couples TRBV5-6 to TRBJ1-1, with D hard to call. This CDR3 is 15 amino acids long. Germline V gene data show CDR1 as SGHDT and CDR2 as YYEEEE. Deletions cut 3 bases from V and 0 bases from J, with 12 bases between. CDR3 in amino acids: CASSSRTYMNTEAFF. The CDR3 bases are TGTGCCAGCAGCTCGAGGACCTATATGAACACTGAAGCTTTCTTT.

The rearrangement links TRBV2 to TRBJ2-1; TRBD2 matches 12 bases. V shed 6 bases, J shed 6 bases, and the junction held 18 bases outside the gene matches. Per germline, CDR1 SNHLY and CDR2 FYNNEI. This CDR3 contains 19 residues. The DNA of the CDR3 is TGTGCCAGCAGCGCTCTAGCGGGAGGGTGGGAAGGGTATGGCAATGAGCAGTTCTTC. This gives the protein CASSALAGGWEGYGNEQFF.

The chain carries TRBV7-9 and TRBJ2-7; maybe TRBD1 (5 bases). V lost 2 bases and J 6 bases, leaving 20 bases between the germline ends. The CDR3 consists of 16 residues. From germline, CDR1 is SEHNR and CDR2 FQNEAQ (reference sequence). The DNA of the CDR3 is TGTGCCAGCAGCTTATACCCCAGGGTGGGGTCCCTCGAGCAGTACTTC. Amino acid sequence: CASSLYPRVGSLEQYF.

This rearrangement joins TRBV7-8 to TRBJ2-1; 8 positions match TRBD2. The CDR3 is 14 residues long. The V segment lost 3 bases and the J segment 8 bases; nucleotides outside the gene matches: 6. From germline, CDR1 is SGHVS and CDR2 FQNEAQ. This CDR3 reads CASSFHREGHEQFF. The CDR3, as DNA: TGTGCCAGCAGCTTTCACCGGGAGGGCCATGAGCAGTTCTTC.

The chain couples TRBV4-1 to TRBJ2-3, with a tentative D call TRBD2 (6 bases). The ends were cut back, 4 bases at V and 2 bases at J, with 13 bases in the middle. CDR3 length: 15 residues. Germline V gene sequence: CDR1 MGHRA, CDR2 YSYEKL. CDR3 in amino acids: CASSLLGLLTDTQYF. Written as DNA, the CDR3 is TGCGCCAGCAGCCTTTTGGGACTTCTCACAGATACGCAGTATTTT.